The T cell receptor beta chain under discussion was sequenced for a study of blood T cells in healthy people across ages. Study-wide points: In older individuals, TCR beta diversity per million T cells was lower, falling roughly linearly with age. The CMV status of each donor remained undetermined, and this could have confounded shifts in expanded clonotypes.

Concerning this clonotype: The antigen is unknown.

Every donor contributed 8 to 10 milliliters of peripheral blood by blood draw. Sample-barcoded 5' priming and a J-beta primer mix drove a second PCR of about 6 to 12 cycles. TCRdb redid the calling of the 5' RACE reads with MiXCR, one entry per CDR3 protein. The repertoire holds hundreds of thousands of distinct CDR3 sequences, 20% to 25% seen once, with around 3.4% in the top ten. The sequence derives from a man in his sixties or seventies in good health. The sequenced material came from blood.

CDR3: CASSQGTSLQYF. The CDR3 DNA reads as TGTGCCAGCAGCCAAGGGACTAGTTTGCAGTACTTC. The chain links TRBV3-1 to TRBJ2-7, with 7 bases aligning to TRBD2. The V gene end was trimmed by 1 base and the J gene end by 9 bases; junction bases not matched to a gene: 3. This CDR3 spans 12 amino acids. Germline CDR1 LGHDT, CDR2 YNNKEL (reference sequence).